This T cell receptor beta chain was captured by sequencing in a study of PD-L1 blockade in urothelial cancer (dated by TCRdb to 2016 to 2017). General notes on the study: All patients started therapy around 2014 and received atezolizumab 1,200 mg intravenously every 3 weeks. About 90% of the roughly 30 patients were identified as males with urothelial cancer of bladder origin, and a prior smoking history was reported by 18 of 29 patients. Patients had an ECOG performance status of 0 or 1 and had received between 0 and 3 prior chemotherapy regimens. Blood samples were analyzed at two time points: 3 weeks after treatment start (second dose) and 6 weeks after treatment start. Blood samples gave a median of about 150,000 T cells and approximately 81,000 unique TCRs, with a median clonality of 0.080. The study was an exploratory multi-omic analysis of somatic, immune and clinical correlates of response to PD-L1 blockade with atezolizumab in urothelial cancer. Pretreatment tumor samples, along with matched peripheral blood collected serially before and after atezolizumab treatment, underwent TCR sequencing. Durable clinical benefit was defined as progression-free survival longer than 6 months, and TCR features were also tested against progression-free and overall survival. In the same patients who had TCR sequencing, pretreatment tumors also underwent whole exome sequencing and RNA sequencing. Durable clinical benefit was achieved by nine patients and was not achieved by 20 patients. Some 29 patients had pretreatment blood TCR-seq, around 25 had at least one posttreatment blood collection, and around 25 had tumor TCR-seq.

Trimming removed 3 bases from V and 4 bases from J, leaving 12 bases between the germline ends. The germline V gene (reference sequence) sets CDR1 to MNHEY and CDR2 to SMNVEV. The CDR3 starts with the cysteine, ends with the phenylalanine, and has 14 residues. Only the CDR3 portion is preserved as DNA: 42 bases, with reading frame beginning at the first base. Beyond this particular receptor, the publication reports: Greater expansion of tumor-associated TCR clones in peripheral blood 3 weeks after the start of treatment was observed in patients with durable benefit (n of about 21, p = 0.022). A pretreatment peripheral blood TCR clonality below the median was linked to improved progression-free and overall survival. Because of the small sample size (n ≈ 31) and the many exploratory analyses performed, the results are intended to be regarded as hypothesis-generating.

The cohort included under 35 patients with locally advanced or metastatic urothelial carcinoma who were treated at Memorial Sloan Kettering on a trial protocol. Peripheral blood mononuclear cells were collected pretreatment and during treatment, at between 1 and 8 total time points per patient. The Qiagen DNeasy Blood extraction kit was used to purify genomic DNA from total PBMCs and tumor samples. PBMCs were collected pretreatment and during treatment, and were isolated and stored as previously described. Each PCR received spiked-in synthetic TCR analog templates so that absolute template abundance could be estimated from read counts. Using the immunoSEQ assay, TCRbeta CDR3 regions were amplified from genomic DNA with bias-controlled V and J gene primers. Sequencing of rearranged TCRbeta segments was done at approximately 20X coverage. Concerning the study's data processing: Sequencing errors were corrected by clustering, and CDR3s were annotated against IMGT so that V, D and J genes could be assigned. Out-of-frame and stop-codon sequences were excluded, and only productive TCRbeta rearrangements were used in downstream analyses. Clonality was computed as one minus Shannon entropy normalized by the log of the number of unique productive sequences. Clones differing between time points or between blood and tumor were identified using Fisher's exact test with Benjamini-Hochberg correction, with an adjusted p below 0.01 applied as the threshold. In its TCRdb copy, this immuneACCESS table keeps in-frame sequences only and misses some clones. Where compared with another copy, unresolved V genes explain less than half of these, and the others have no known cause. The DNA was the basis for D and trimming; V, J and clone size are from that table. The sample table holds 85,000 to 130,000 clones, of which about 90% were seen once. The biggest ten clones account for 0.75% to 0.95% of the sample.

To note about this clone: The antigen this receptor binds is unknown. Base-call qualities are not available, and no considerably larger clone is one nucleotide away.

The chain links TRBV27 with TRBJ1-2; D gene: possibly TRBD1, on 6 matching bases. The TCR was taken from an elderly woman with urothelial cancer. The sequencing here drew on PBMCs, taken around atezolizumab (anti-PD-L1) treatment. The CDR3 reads CASSLTDRSYGYTF. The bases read TGTGCCAGCAGTTTGACTGACAGGAGCTATGGCTACACCTTC.